A single TCR beta chain is shown here with its context. The authors ran a second PCR of roughly 6 to 12 cycles using a sample-barcoded 5' primer and a J-beta primer mix. TCRdb re-derived calls from the 5' RACE reads in MiXCR, one entry per CDR3 protein. The sample lists about 1.1 million distinct CDR3 sequences; 35% to 45% were seen once. The sample originates from a study of blood T cells in healthy people across ages. Study as a whole: Capture via template switching afforded approximately one barcoded beta molecule per two T cells.

Germline assignment: CDR1 SEHNR and CDR2 FQNEAQ (reference sequence). The CDR3 length is 12 residues. J lost 8 bases, V lost 5 bases, and 2 bases had no gene match. Sequenced material: blood. The genes are TRBV7-9 and TRBJ2-1, with TRBD2 matching over 8 bases. This TCR derives from a man aged 18 to 35 in good health. CDR3 DNA sequence: TGTGCCAGCAGCCGGGAGGGGGATGAGCAGTTCTTC. The encoded protein is CASSREGDEQFF.